This T cell receptor (beta chain) was recorded in a study of identical twins. TCRdb passed the 5' RACE reads through MiXCR, listing each CDR3 protein once. The profile covers some 760,000 distinct CDR3 sequences, with around a sixth appearing a single time and around 14% taken by the ten largest. Findings and limits, study-wide: Reduced insertions were recorded for abundant cord blood beta clonotypes, with no such pattern in memory repertoires.

Concerning this clonotype: Antigen specificity is unknown.

This CDR3 comprises 15 residues. CDR1 is DFQATT and CDR2 is SNEGSKA in the germline V gene (reference sequence). J was trimmed by 5 bases and V by 6 bases; bases with no gene match: 9. A further study also used this sample, focusing on T cells expressing NK-cell markers.

The V gene is TRBV20-1, the J gene TRBJ2-5, with 13 bases identical to TRBD2. This clonotype originated in a woman aged 18 to 35 in good health. Specimen: PBMCs. The CDR3 is CSARPTSGGAETQYF. CDR3 DNA: TGCAGTGCCCGACCAACTAGCGGGGGGGCCGAGACCCAGTACTTC.